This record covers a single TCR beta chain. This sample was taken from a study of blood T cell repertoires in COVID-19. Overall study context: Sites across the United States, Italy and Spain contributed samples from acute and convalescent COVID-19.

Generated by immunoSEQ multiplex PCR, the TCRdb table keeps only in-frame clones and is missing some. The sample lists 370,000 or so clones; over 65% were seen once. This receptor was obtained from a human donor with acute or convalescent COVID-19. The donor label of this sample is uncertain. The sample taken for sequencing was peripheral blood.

This CDR3 is CASSTQGIQPQHF. The CDR3 nucleotides are TGTGCCAGCAGTACACAGGGAATTCAGCCCCAGCATTTT. This chain links TRBV6-2 or TRBV6-3 with TRBJ1-5; TRBD1 might be the D (6 bases). CDR3 size: 13 residues. In germline, CDR1 is MNHEY, CDR2 SVGEGT. Trimming left V 5 bases short and J 6 bases short, with 11 bases between.